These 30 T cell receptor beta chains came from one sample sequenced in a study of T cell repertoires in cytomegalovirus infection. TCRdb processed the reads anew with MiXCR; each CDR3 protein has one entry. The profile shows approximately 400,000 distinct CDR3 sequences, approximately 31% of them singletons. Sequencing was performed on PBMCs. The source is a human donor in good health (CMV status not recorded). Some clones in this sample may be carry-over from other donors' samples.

For the CDR3, the DNA is TGTGCCAGCAGTGAAATAGTCCGCGGGGAGCTGTTTTTT. The encoded protein is CASSEIVRGELFF. The chain combines TRBV25-1 with TRBJ2-2; D not certain. Trimming removed 2 bases from V and 7 bases from J, with 8 bases in between. The V gene's germline CDR1 is MGHDK and CDR2 SYGVNS. This CDR3 has 13 amino acids.

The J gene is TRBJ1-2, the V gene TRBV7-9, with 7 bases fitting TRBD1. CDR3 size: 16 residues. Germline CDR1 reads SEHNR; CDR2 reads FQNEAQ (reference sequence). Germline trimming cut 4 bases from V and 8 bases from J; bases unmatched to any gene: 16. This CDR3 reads CASSWGTGTDALGYTF. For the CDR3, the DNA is TGTGCCAGCAGCTGGGGCACCGGGACAGATGCCTTGGGCTACACCTTC.

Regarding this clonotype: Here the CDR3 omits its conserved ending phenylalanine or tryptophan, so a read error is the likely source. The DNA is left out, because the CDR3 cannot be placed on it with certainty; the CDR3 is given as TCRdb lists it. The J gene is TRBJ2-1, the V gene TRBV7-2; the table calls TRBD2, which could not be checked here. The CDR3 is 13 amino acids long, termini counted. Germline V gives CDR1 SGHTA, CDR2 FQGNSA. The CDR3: CAISPSQIYEQVL.

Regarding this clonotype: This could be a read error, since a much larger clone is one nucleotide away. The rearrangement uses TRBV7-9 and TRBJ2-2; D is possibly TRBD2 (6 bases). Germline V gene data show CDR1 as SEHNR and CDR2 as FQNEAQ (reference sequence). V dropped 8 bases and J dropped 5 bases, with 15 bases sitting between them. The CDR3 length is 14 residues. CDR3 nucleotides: TGTGCCAGCCCCAAAGGCGGGGAAACCGGGGAGCTGTTTTTT. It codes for CASPKGGETGELFF. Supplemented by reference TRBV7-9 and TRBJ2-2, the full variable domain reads DTGVSQNPRHKITKRGQNVTFRCDPISEHNRLYWYRQTLGQGPEFLTYFQNEAQLEKSRLLSDRFSAERPKGSFSTLEIQRTEQGDSAMYLCASPKGGETGELFFGEGSRLTVL.

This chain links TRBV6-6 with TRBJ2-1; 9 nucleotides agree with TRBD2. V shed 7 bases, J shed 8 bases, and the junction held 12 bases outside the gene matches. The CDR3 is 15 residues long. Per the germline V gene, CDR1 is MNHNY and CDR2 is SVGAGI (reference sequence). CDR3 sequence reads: CASTKLGLANDEQFF. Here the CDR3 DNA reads TGTGCCAGCACTAAACTGGGACTAGCCAACGATGAGCAGTTCTTC.

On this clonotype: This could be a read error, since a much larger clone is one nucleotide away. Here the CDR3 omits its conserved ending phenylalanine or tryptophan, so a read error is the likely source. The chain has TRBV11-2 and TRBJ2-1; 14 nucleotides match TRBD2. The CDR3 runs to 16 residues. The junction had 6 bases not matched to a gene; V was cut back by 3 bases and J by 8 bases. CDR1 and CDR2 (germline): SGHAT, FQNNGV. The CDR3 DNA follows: TGTGCCAGCAGCTTTATGACTAGCGGGGGGGCCGATGAGCAGTTCTAC. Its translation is CASSFMTSGGADEQFY.

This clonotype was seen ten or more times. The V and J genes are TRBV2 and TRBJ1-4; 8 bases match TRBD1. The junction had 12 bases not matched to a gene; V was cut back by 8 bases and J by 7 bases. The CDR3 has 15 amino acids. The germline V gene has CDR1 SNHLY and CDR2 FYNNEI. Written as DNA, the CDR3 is TGTGCCAGCGTCCCTGGACAGGGAGGGCCTGAAAAACTGTTTTTT. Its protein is CASVPGQGGPEKLFF. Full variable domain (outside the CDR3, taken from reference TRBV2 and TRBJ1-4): EPEVTQTPSHQVTQMGQEVILRCVPISNHLYFYWYRQILGQKVEFLVSFYNNEISEKSEIFDDQFSVERPDGSNFTLKIRSTKLEDSAMYFCASVPGQGGPEKLFFGSGTQLSVL.

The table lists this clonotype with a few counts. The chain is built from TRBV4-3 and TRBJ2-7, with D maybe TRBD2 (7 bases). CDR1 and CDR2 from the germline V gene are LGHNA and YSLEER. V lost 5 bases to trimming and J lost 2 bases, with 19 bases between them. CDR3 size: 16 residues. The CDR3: CASSAAPGGLPYEQYF. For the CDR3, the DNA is TGCGCCAGCAGCGCCGCCCCCGGGGGGCTCCCCTACGAGCAGTACTTC.

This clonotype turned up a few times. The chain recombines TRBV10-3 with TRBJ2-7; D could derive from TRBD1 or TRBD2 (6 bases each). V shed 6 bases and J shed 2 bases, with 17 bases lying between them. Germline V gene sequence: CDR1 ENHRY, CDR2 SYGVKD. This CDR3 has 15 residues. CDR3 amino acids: CAISNKGGLPYEQYF. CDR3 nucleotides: TGTGCCATCAGCAACAAAGGGGGGCTCCCCTACGAGCAGTACTTC.

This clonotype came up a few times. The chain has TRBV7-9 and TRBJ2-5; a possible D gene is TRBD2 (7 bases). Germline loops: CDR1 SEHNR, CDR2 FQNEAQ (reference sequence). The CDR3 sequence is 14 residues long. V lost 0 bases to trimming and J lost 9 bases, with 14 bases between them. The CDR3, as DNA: TGTGCCAGCAGCTTAGCGGGGGGGGCCGCGGCCCAGTACTTC. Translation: CASSLAGGAAAQYF.

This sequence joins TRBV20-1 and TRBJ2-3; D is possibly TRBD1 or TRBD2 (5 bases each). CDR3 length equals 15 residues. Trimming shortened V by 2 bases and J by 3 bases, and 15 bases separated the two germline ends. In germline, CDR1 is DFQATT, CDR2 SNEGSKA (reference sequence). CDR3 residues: CSARSPGTNTDTQYF. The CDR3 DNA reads TGCAGTGCTAGATCCCCCGGGACCAATACAGATACGCAGTATTTT.

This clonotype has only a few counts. Written as DNA, the CDR3 is TGCGCCAGCAGCCAAGAAGGGACAGGGAGGGGGTCTGGGGCCAACGTCCTGACTTTC. This gives the protein CASSQEGTGRGSGANVLTF. The chain combines TRBV4-1 with TRBJ2-6; 9 nucleotides line up with TRBD1. The CDR3 spans 19 residues. V was clipped by 0 bases and J by 1 base; unmatched bases: 7. The germline V gene has CDR1 MGHRA and CDR2 YSYEKL.

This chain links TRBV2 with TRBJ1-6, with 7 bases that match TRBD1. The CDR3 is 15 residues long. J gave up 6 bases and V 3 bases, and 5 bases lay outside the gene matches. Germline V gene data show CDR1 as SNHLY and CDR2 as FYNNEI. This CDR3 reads CASSDDRAVNSPLHF. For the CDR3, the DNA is TGTGCCAGCAGTGACGACAGGGCAGTTAATTCACCCCTCCACTTT.

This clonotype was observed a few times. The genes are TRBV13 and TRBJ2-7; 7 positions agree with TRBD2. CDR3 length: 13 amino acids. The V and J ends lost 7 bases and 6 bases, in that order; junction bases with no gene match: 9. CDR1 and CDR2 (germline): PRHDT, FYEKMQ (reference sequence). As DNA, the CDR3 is TGTGCCAGCACCTCAGGTGCGGGGGTCGAGCAGTACTTC. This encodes CASTSGAGVEQYF.

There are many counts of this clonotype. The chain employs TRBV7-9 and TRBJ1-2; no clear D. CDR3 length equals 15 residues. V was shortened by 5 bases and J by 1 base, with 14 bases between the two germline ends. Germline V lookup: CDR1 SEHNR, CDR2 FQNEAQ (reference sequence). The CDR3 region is CASSPATPFNYGYTF. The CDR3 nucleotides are TGTGCCAGCAGCCCGGCAACTCCCTTTAACTATGGCTACACCTTC.

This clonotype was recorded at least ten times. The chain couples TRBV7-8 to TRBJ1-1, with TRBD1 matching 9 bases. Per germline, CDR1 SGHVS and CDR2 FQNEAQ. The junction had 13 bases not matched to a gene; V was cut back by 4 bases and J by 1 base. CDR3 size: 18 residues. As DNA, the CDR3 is TGTGCCAGCAGCTCACGCCTCCAACGGACAGGGGAGAACACTGAAGCTTTCTTT. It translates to CASSSRLQRTGENTEAFF.

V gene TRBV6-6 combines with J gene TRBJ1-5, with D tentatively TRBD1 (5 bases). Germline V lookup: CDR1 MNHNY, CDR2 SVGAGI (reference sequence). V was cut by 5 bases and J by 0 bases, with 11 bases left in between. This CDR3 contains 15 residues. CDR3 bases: TGTGCCAGCAGTCAACAGGACTATAGCAATCAGCCCCAGCATTTT. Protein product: CASSQQDYSNQPQHF.

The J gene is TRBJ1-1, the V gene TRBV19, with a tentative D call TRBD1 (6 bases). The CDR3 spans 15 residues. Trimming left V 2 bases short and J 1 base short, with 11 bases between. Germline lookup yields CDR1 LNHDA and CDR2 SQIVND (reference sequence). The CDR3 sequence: CASSIRGAKNTEAFF. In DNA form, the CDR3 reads TGTGCCAGTAGTATACGGGGGGCCAAGAACACTGAAGCTTTCTTT.

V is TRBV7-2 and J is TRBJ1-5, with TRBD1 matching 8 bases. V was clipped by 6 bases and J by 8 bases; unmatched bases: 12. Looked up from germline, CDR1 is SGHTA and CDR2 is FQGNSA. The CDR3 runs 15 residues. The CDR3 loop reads CASSRPGTGGEPQHF. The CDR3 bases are TGTGCCAGCAGTCGTCCCGGGACAGGAGGAGAGCCCCAGCATTTT.

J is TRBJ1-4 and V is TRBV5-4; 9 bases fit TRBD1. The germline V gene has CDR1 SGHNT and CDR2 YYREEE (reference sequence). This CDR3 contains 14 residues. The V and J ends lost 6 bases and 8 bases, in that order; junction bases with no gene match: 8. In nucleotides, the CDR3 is TGTGCCAGCACCGTGGACAGGGGCGGCGAAAAACTGTTTTTT. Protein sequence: CASTVDRGGEKLFF.

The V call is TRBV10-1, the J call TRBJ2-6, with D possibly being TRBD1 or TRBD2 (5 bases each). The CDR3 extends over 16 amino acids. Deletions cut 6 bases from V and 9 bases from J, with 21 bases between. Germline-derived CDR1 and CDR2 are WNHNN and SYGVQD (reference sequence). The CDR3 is CASSGPGPSAVNVLTF. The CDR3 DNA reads TGCGCCAGCAGCGGCCCGGGGCCCTCTGCGGTCAACGTCCTGACTTTC.

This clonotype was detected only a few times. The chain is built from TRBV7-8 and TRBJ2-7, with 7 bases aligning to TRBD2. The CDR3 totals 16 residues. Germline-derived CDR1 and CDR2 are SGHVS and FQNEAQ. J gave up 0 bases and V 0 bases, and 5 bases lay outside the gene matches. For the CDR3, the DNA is TGTGCCAGCAGCTTAGCGGGCCTAGCGGACTCCTACGAGCAGTACTTC. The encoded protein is CASSLAGLADSYEQYF.

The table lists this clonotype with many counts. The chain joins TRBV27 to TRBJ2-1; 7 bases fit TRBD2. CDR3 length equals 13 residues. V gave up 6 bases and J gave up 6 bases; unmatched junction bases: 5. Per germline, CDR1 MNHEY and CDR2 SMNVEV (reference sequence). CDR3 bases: TGTGCCAGCAGCTTAGGGAGGGTCAATGAGCAGTTCTTC. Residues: CASSLGRVNEQFF.

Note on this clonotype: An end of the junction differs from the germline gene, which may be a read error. The CDR3 DNA is TGTGCCAGCAGCTTATTTCAGGGTTTCGATCAGCCCCAGCTTTTT. This codes for CASSLFQGFDQPQLF. This chain connects TRBV7-2 to TRBJ1-5, with a possible D match to TRBD1 (5 bases). CDR3 length: 15 amino acids. CDR1 and CDR2 (germline): SGHTA, FQGNSA.

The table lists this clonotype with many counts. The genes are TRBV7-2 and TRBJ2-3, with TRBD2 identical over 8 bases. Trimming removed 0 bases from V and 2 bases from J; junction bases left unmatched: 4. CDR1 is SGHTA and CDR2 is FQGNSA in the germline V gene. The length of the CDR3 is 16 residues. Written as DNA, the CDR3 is TGTGCCAGCAGCTTAGCTAGCGGGGTGTTCACAGATACGCAGTATTTT. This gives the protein CASSLASGVFTDTQYF.

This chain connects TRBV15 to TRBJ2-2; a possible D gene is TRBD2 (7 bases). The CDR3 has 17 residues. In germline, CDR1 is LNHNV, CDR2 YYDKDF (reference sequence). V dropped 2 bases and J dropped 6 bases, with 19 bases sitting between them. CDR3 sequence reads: CATSRPHGGPRAGELFF. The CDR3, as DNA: TGTGCCACCAGCAGACCTCACGGGGGGCCCAGGGCCGGGGAGCTGTTTTTT.

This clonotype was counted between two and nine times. The CDR3 coding sequence is TGTGCCAGCAGCTCAGGACTAGCGGGGTCATCAAATGGCGAGCAGTACTTC. This sequence encodes CASSSGLAGSSNGEQYF. V usage is TRBV7-2 and J usage is TRBJ2-7; 12 positions match TRBD2. V was pared by 4 bases and J by 6 bases, with 13 bases of the junction left unmatched. Germline V CDR1 and CDR2: SGHTA, FQGNSA. This CDR3 spans 17 amino acids.

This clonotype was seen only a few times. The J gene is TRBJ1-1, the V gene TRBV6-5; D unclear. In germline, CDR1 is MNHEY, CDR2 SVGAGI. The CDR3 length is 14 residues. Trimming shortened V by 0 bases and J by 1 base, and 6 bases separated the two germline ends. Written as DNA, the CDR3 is TGTGCCAGCAGTTACTCGAATGGGAACACTGAAGCTTTCTTT. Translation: CASSYSNGNTEAFF.

The CDR3 loop reads CSAQHPANYGYTF. CDR3 bases: TGCAGCGCCCAGCACCCGGCAAACTATGGCTACACCTTC. The chain uses TRBV29-1 and TRBJ1-2, with unresolved D. CDR3 size: 13 residues. In germline, CDR1 is SQVTM, CDR2 ANQGSEA. Trimming shortened V by 7 bases and J by 2 bases, and 14 bases separated the two germline ends.

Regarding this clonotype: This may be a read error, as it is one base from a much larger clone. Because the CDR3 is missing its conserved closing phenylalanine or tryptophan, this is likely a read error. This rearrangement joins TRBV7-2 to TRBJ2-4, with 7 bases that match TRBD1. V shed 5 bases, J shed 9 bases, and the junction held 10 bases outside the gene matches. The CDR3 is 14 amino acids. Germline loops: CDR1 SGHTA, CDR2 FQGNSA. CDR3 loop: CASSPDREGVIQYL. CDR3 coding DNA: TGTGCCAGCAGCCCTGACAGGGAAGGGGTCATTCAGTACTTA.